A selection of T cell receptor beta chains follows, all from one sample in a study of cytomegalovirus exposure and HLA in healthy donors. Produced via immunoSEQ multiplex PCR; TCRdb's table is partial and in-frame only. Of tens of thousands of clones detected, about 67% appear once; the ten largest clones hold around 2.3%. The sequenced sample was PBMCs. Receptor source: a man under 40 in good health and CMV-seronegative. Both conserved end residues are part of each CDR3. A D gene is named only where the DNA matches it firmly. The size entry is marked missing in some rows and otherwise reads once, few, many or a size class.

V	D	size	J	CDR3	DNA
TRBV6-4	TRBD2	NA	TRBJ2-3	CASSDGLAGELRTQYF	TGTGCCAGCAGTGACGGCCTAGCGGGGGAGTTGCGTACGCAGTATTTT
TRBV5-4	TRBD1	NA	TRBJ2-2	CASSLGDRVHTGELFF	TGTGCCAGCAGCTTGGGGGACAGGGTGCACACCGGGGAGCTGTTTTTT
TRBV5-6	TRBD1	NA	TRBJ1-2	CASSLGPDRDNYGYPF	TGTGCCAGCAGCTTGGGCCCTGACAGGGATAACTATGGCTACCCCTTC
TRBV6-4	TRBD1	few	TRBJ2-2	CASSDSTQGVTGELFF	TGTGCCAGCAGTGACTCAACACAGGGGGTCACCGGGGAGCTGTTTTTT
TRBV18	TRBD2	NA	TRBJ2-1	CASSPPGGVRNEQFF	TGTGCCAGCTCACCACCCGGGGGGGTAAGGAATGAGCAGTTCTTC
TRBV7-8	NA	NA	TRBJ1-2	CASSVSRDNYGYTF	TGTGCCAGCAGCGTAAGCAGGGATAACTATGGCTACACCTTC
TRBV27	NA	NA	TRBJ1-3	CASSFNSLGNTIYF	TGTGCCAGCAGTTTCAACAGCCTAGGAAACACCATATATTTT
TRBV19	TRBD1	few	TRBJ1-2	CASSIQGAQADGYTF	TGTGCCAGTAGTATCCAGGGGGCGCAGGCTGATGGCTACACCTTC
TRBV9	NA	few	TRBJ2-2	CASSVVANPGELFF	TGTGCCAGCAGCGTAGTAGCTAACCCCGGGGAGCTGTTTTTT
TRBV19	TRBD1	NA	TRBJ1-5	CACSIDGTGSNQPQHF	TGTGCCTGTAGTATAGACGGGACAGGGAGCAATCAGCCCCAGCATTTT
TRBV2	NA	NA	TRBJ2-3	CASSRGGGFADTQYF	TGTGCCAGCAGCCGAGGGGGGGGTTTCGCAGATACGCAGTATTTT
TRBV29-1	NA	few	TRBJ1-2	CSVEDSGYGYTF	TGCAGCGTTGAAGATTCGGGCTATGGCTACACCTTC
TRBV5-4	TRBD1	NA	TRBJ2-2	CASSLAGTGAGGELFF	TGTGCCAGCAGCTTGGCCGGGACAGGGGCTGGCGGGGAGCTGTTTTTT
TRBV7-9	TRBD1	NA	TRBJ2-7	CASSLAGQNPYEQYF	TGTGCCAGCAGCTTAGCGGGACAGAACCCCTACGAGCAGTACTTC
TRBV14	NA	few	TRBJ2-2	CASSRSGLNTGELFF	TGTGCCAGCAGCCGCTCGGGACTGAACACCGGGGAGCTGTTTTTT
TRBV7-2	TRBD2	NA	TRBJ2-2	CASSFVRASGTNTGELFF	TGTGCCAGCAGCTTTGTCAGGGCTAGCGGGACGAACACCGGGGAGCTGTTTTTT
TRBV10-3	TRBD1	NA	TRBJ2-3	CAISEQGASGDTQYF	TGTGCCATCAGTGAACAGGGGGCTTCGGGAGATACGCAGTATTTT
TRBV27	TRBD1	NA	TRBJ2-6	CASSYIGTGRSGANVLTF	TGTGCCAGCAGTTACATCGGGACAGGCCGATCTGGGGCCAACGTCCTGACTTTC
TRBV28	NA	once	TRBJ1-2	CASIAGGRVFGYTF	TGTGCCAGCATCGCGGGGGGAAGGGTCTTTGGCTACACCTTC
TRBV27	TRBD2	few	TRBJ2-1	CASSFLPTLAGGDEQFF	TGTGCCAGCAGTTTCCTGCCCACCCTAGCGGGGGGCGATGAGCAGTTCTTC
TRBV14	NA	NA	TRBJ2-1	CASSQSMTATDEQFF	TGTGCCAGCAGCCAAAGTATGACAGCGACGGATGAGCAGTTCTTC
TRBV25-1	NA	NA	TRBJ1-2	CASSEVNGGVYGYTF	TGTGCCAGCAGTGAAGTTAACGGGGGGGTATATGGCTACACCTTC
TRBV5-1	NA	NA	TRBJ2-1	CASSLAPQGSNEQFF	TGCGCCAGCAGCTTGGCCCCTCAGGGAAGCAATGAGCAGTTCTTC
TRBV7-6	NA	NA	TRBJ2-2	CASSLWNGVNTGELFF	TGTGCCAGCAGCTTATGGAACGGGGTGAACACCGGGGAGCTGTTTTTT
TRBV6-1	TRBD1	NA	TRBJ1-2	CASPDRGSYGYTF	TGTGCCAGCCCAGACAGGGGAAGCTATGGCTACACCTTC
TRBV18	TRBD1	NA	TRBJ1-1	CASSPRAQQGGRAEAFF	TGTGCCAGCTCACCCCGAGCGCAACAGGGGGGCCGGGCTGAAGCTTTCTTT
TRBV2	NA	NA	TRBJ1-2	CASRNRVSGYTF	TGTGCCAGCCGGAACAGGGTCAGTGGCTACACCTTC
TRBV9	NA	NA	TRBJ1-1	CASSGPSGTGGNTEAFF	TGTGCCAGCAGCGGACCGAGTGGTACCGGGGGGAACACTGAAGCTTTCTTT
TRBV7-3	NA	NA	TRBJ2-1	CASSPSMWNEQFF	TGTGCCAGCAGCCCGAGTATGTGGAATGAGCAGTTCTTC
TRBV29-1	NA	NA	TRBJ2-2	CSVSGGGRDTGELFF	TGCAGCGTGTCCGGAGGGGGCAGAGACACCGGGGAGCTGTTTTTT
TRBV7-2	TRBD1	few	TRBJ1-5	CASSPDREQPQHF	TGTGCCAGCAGCCCCGACAGGGAACAGCCCCAGCATTTT
TRBV30	TRBD2	NA	TRBJ2-7	CAWTSETSVSYEQYF	TGTGCCTGGACTTCCGAGACTAGCGTCTCCTACGAGCAGTACTTC
TRBV7-8	TRBD2	few	TRBJ2-1	CASSSSGLAISSYNEQFF	TGTGCCAGCAGCTCCTCGGGACTAGCGATCAGCTCCTACAATGAGCAGTTCTTC
TRBV2	TRBD2	NA	TRBJ2-7	CASRGAGGYEQYF	TGTGCCAGCAGAGGAGCGGGAGGCTACGAGCAGTACTTC
TRBV10-3	TRBD2	NA	TRBJ2-2	CAISEGTRFTGELFF	TGTGCCATCAGTGAGGGGACTAGATTCACCGGGGAGCTGTTTTTT
TRBV27	NA	NA	TRBJ1-2	CASSPRDSNYGYTF	TGTGCCAGCAGTCCCAGAGACAGTAACTATGGCTACACCTTC
TRBV28	NA	NA	TRBJ1-1	CASSLGFRGPNTEAFF	TGTGCCAGCAGTTTAGGGTTCAGGGGACCGAACACTGAAGCTTTCTTT
TRBV6-5	NA	NA	TRBJ1-1	CASSYLAGNTEAFF	TGTGCCAGCAGTTACCTCGCGGGGAACACTGAAGCTTTCTTT
TRBV30	TRBD1	NA	TRBJ1-2	CAWSGLQGALGYTF	TGTGCCTGGAGTGGCCTACAGGGGGCGCTTGGCTACACCTTC
TRBV19	NA	once	TRBJ1-5	CASSIDSTYSNQPQHF	TGTGCCAGTAGTATAGATTCGACATACAGCAATCAGCCCCAGCATTTT
TRBV27	TRBD1	NA	TRBJ1-2	CASSLSGQDGYTF	TGTGCCAGCAGTTTATCGGGACAGGATGGCTACACCTTC
TRBV7-2	TRBD2	NA	TRBJ2-5	CASSLSLAGEETQYF	TGTGCCAGCAGCTTATCACTAGCGGGGGAAGAGACCCAGTACTTC
TRBV5-8	TRBD1	NA	TRBJ2-2	CASSFAGTVNTGELFF	TGTGCCAGCAGCTTCGCCGGGACAGTGAACACCGGGGAGCTGTTTTTT
TRBV28	TRBD1	NA	TRBJ1-2	CASSKQGIKGYTF	TGTGCCAGCAGTAAACAGGGGATCAAGGGCTACACCTTC
TRBV27	TRBD2	NA	TRBJ2-2	CASRGGLAGGYTGELFF	TGTGCCAGCAGGGGCGGACTAGCGGGAGGGTACACCGGGGAGCTGTTTTTT
TRBV7-3	TRBD2	NA	TRBJ2-2	CASSQGLAGGYTGELFF	TGTGCCAGCAGCCAGGGGCTAGCGGGAGGATACACCGGGGAGCTGTTTTTT
TRBV27	TRBD1	NA	TRBJ1-5	CASRTLTGDNQPQHF	TGTGCCAGCAGAACCCTAACAGGGGACAATCAGCCCCAGCATTTT
TRBV7-2	TRBD1	NA	TRBJ1-2	CASSPDRANYGYTF	TGTGCCAGCAGCCCGGACAGGGCTAACTATGGCTACACCTTC
TRBV27	TRBD2	NA	TRBJ2-7	CASSMGLAGVVEQYF	TGTGCCAGCAGTATGGGACTAGCGGGAGTGGTCGAGCAGTACTTC
TRBV7-2	TRBD1	NA	TRBJ2-7	CASSSGTGKVGQYF	TGTGCCAGCAGCTCCGGGACAGGGAAGGTAGGGCAGTACTTC
TRBV7-8	NA	NA	TRBJ2-1	CASSRAQGTYNEQFF	TGTGCCAGCAGCCGGGCCCAGGGCACCTACAATGAGCAGTTCTTC
TRBV7-3	NA	NA	TRBJ1-1	CASSSTENTEAFF	TGTGCCAGCAGTTCTACTGAGAACACTGAAGCTTTCTTT
TRBV6-1	NA	once	TRBJ2-6	CASSESRSGANVLTF	TGTGCCAGCAGTGAGTCCAGATCTGGGGCCAACGTCCTGACTTTC
TRBV29-1	TRBD2	NA	TRBJ2-7	CSVEGWRQRGGEQYF	TGCAGCGTTGAGGGCTGGCGGCAGCGGGGGGGTGAGCAGTACTTC